These 9 T cell receptor beta chains were sequenced from one sample in a study of identical twins. TCRdb ran MiXCR on the 5' RACE reads and lists one entry per CDR3 protein. Of about 660,000 distinct CDR3 sequences in the sample, 8% to 9% were seen once. The sample was also linked to a second study, of yellow fever vaccine responses in identical twins.

The sequencing sample was made of PBMCs. The receptors here all came from a woman aged 18-29 years in good health.

This clonotype showed up just a few times. CDR3 bases: TGTGCCAGCCGCCCCCCGGACAGGGAATCCTATGGCTACACCTTC. This gives the protein CASRPPDRESYGYTF. V is TRBV27 and J is TRBJ1-2; 8 nucleotides line up with TRBD1. V shed 8 bases, J shed 4 bases, and the junction held 12 bases outside the gene matches. The CDR3 consists of 15 residues. Per the germline V gene, CDR1 is MNHEY and CDR2 is SMNVEV (reference sequence).

The chain uses TRBV4-3 and TRBJ2-4; 14 nucleotides agree with TRBD2. The CDR3 is 19 amino acids. Germline V CDR1 and CDR2: LGHNA, YSLEER. V shed 2 bases, J shed 3 bases, and the junction held 9 bases outside the gene matches. The CDR3 coding sequence is TGCGCCAGCAGCCAACCTTTGGGACTAGCGGGAGTCGGCAAAAACATTCAGTACTTC. Amino acid sequence: CASSQPLGLAGVGKNIQYF.

V usage is TRBV7-9 and J usage is TRBJ2-5, with D perhaps being TRBD1 or TRBD2 (5 bases each). CDR1 is SEHNR and CDR2 is FQNEAQ in the germline V gene (reference sequence). There are 16 residues in the CDR3. V was shortened by 5 bases and J by 4 bases, with 20 bases between the two germline ends. CDR3 region: CASSILDHRGSETQYF. In DNA, the CDR3 is TGTGCCAGCAGCATCCTGGACCATCGGGGCTCAGAGACCCAGTACTTC. Drawing the rest from reference TRBV7-9 and TRBJ2-5, the complete variable domain is DTGVSQNPRHKITKRGQNVTFRCDPISEHNRLYWYRQTLGQGPEFLTYFQNEAQLEKSRLLSDRFSAERPKGSFSTLEIQRTEQGDSAMYLCASSILDHRGSETQYFGPGTRLLVL.

This clonotype was observed a few times. This rearrangement joins TRBV7-9 to TRBJ2-7; tentatively, D is TRBD1 or TRBD2 (5 bases each). The CDR3 spans 16 residues. CDR1 and CDR2 from the germline V gene are SEHNR and FQNEAQ (reference sequence). The V gene lost 5 bases and the J gene lost 0 bases, with 17 bases spanning the gap. Written as DNA, the CDR3 is TGTGCCAGCAGCATATCGGGATCTACAGGCTCCTACGAGCAGTACTTC. It yields the protein CASSISGSTGSYEQYF.

This clonotype was seen ten or more times. The V call is TRBV24-1, the J call TRBJ2-5, with 7 nucleotides matching TRBD1. V was pared by 4 bases and J by 2 bases, with 3 bases of the junction left unmatched. Germline V gene data show CDR1 as KGHDR and CDR2 as SFDVKD. The CDR3 has 14 residues. CDR3 loop: CATSDPGQQETQYF. The CDR3 DNA reads TGTGCCACCAGTGACCCGGGACAGCAAGAGACCCAGTACTTC.

This clonotype was detected many times. The chain is built from TRBV7-9 and TRBJ1-4; TRBD1 is a possible D gene (5 bases). CDR1 and CDR2 (germline): SEHNR, FQNEAQ (reference sequence). CDR3 length: 13 amino acids. The V and J ends lost 3 bases and 7 bases respectively, with 9 bases between them. CDR3 residues: CASSLGPGEKLFF. The CDR3 bases are TGTGCCAGCAGCTTGGGGCCCGGTGAAAAACTGTTTTTT.

The chain couples TRBV9 to TRBJ2-1; 10 bases are shared with TRBD2. The trim removed 4 bases at V and 8 bases at J, leaving 9 bases unmatched. The length of the CDR3 is 15 residues. Germline CDR1 SGDLS, CDR2 YYNGEE. As DNA, the CDR3 is TGTGCCAGCAGCCGAAGCGGGGGGGCTTGGGATGAGCAGTTCTTC. Translation: CASSRSGGAWDEQFF.

This clonotype was seen a few times. This chain joins TRBV25-1 and TRBJ1-1; D gene unclear. The germline gives CDR1 MGHDK, CDR2 SYGVNS. The CDR3 length is 13 residues. V lost 2 bases and J 1 base, leaving 5 bases between the germline ends. As DNA, the CDR3 is TGTGCCAGCAGTGAACCCGGGAACACTGAAGCTTTCTTT. Its translation: CASSEPGNTEAFF.

In its sample, this clonotype was seen a few times. This chain joins TRBV3-1 and TRBJ2-3; D uncertain. The CDR3 runs 16 residues. Germline V gene sequence: CDR1 LGHDT, CDR2 YNNKEL (reference sequence). Between the trimmed V and J ends, which lost 5 bases and 0 bases, there was a span of 15 bases. CDR3 sequence (DNA): TGTGCCAGCAGCTACGATAGCAGTACTAGCACAGATACGCAGTATTTT. Translation gives CASSYDSSTSTDTQYF.